The rows below give T cell receptor beta chains drawn from one sample of a study of cytomegalovirus exposure and HLA in healthy donors. Measured with immunoSEQ multiplex PCR; TCRdb has only the in-frame clones, and not every one. In the table there are some 140,000 clones, about 80% of which are singletons. The sequenced sample consisted of PBMCs. The receptors here all came from a man aged 35 to 55 in good health and CMV-seropositive. Both conserved end residues are part of each CDR3. The order of the fields is clone size, D gene, V gene, J gene, CDR3 DNA, CDR3 protein. The D gene is left open where the match is weak. Size tells how often a clone was seen (once, few, many) or the class of an expanded clone, and some rows leave it out.

>NA|NA|TRBV6-1|TRBJ2-7
TGTGCCAGCAGTGAACAGGGGGGACAGGCGGGAGACGAGCAGTACTTC
CASSEQGGQAGDEQYF
>NA|NA|TRBV11-2|TRBJ2-4
TGTGCCAGCAGCCAAATAGCCAAAAACATTCAGTACTTC
CASSQIAKNIQYF
>NA|TRBD2|TRBV15|TRBJ2-3
TGTGCCACCAACCAGCGGGACACAGATACGCAGTATTTT
CATNQRDTDTQYF
>NA|NA|TRBV5-1|TRBJ1-6
TGCGCCAGCAGCTTGGTATCGGATTCACCCCTCCACTTT
CASSLVSDSPLHF
>NA|TRBD1|TRBV6-1|TRBJ2-3
TGTGCCAGCAGTAGGGGGGACAGGGACACAGATACGCAGTATTTT
CASSRGDRDTDTQYF
>NA|TRBD2|TRBV5-5|TRBJ2-1
TGTGCCAGCAGCTTAACTAGCGACTCTTACAATGAGCAGTTCTTC
CASSLTSDSYNEQFF
>NA|NA|TRBV7-9|TRBJ1-1
TGTGCCAGCAGCTTTAGAATCGGTGGTGAAGCTTTCTTT
CASSFRIGGEAFF
>NA|NA|TRBV6-5|TRBJ1-6
TGTGCCAGCAGTGCGGGCCCGTATAATTCACCCCTCCACTTT
CASSAGPYNSPLHF
>NA|TRBD1|TRBV18|TRBJ1-3
TGTGCCAGCTCGAGGACAGGGGTTGAGGACACCATATATTTT
CASSRTGVEDTIYF
>NA|TRBD1|TRBV7-9|TRBJ2-6
TGTTCCAGCAGCTCCGCCGGACAGGCAGGTTATGGGGCCAACGTCCTGACTTTC
CSSSSAGQAGYGANVLTF
>once|TRBD1|TRBV4-1|TRBJ1-1
TGCGCCAGCAGCCAAGAGAGGAGGGGGCGAGAAGAAGCTTTCTTT
CASSQERRGREEAFF
>NA|NA|TRBV2|TRBJ2-5
TGTGCCGGAAAGAGAGGACAGCAAGAGACCCAGTACTTC
CAGKRGQQETQYF
>NA|NA|TRBV7-2|TRBJ2-1
TGTGCCAGCAGCTCGCCAGTAGACAGGTACAATGAGCAGTTCTTC
CASSSPVDRYNEQFF
>NA|TRBD1|TRBV19|TRBJ2-7
TGTGCCAGTAGTTACAGGGGGAATTCCTACGAGCAGTACTTC
CASSYRGNSYEQYF
>once|NA|TRBV7-9|TRBJ2-3
TGTGCCAGCTTGCTCACGGGAGGCACAGATACGCAGTATTTT
CASLLTGGTDTQYF
>NA|NA|TRBV27|TRBJ1-1
TGTGCCAGCAGTTTAAATGGGGCCTCTGAAGCTTTCTTT
CASSLNGASEAFF
>NA|TRBD1|TRBV5-1|TRBJ2-7
TGCGCCAGCAGACCTGAGCCAGGACAGGGTCTCGACGAGCAGTACTTC
CASRPEPGQGLDEQYF
>NA|TRBD1|TRBV5-1|TRBJ2-7
TGCGCCAGCAGCGCCTCAGACAGGGTCATAGGCGAGCAGTACTTC
CASSASDRVIGEQYF
>NA|TRBD2|TRBV7-3|TRBJ2-1
TGTGCCAGCAGCCCACGACAGACGGGACTAGCGTCGAATGAGCAGTTCTTC
CASSPRQTGLASNEQFF
>NA|TRBD1|TRBV5-1|TRBJ1-5
TGCGCCAGCAGAAAAGGGACAGGGCGGCAGCCCCAGCATTTT
CASRKGTGRQPQHF
>NA|NA|TRBV19|TRBJ2-1
TGTGCCAGTAGAGGTGGCGGCAATGAGCAGTTCTTC
CASRGGGNEQFF
>NA|TRBD1|TRBV5-1|TRBJ2-7
TGCGCCAGCAGACCTTATGGGACAGCCGCCTACGAGCAGTACTTC
CASRPYGTAAYEQYF
>once|NA|TRBV30|TRBJ2-1
TGTGCCACCTTACTAGGGAGGGAGCAGTTCTTC
CATLLGREQFF
>NA|NA|TRBV19|TRBJ2-6
TGTGCCAGTAGTATTGACTCTGGGGGCGCTGGGGCCAACGTCCTGACTTTC
CASSIDSGGAGANVLTF
>NA|NA|TRBV30|TRBJ2-5
TGTGCCTCGGACACCTATTGGACCCAGTACTTC
CASDTYWTQYF
>NA|NA|TRBV6-1|TRBJ2-7
TGTGCCAGCAGTGTTACGGGACAAAGAGGCGAGCAGTACTTC
CASSVTGQRGEQYF
>NA|NA|TRBV5-1|TRBJ2-1
TGCGCCAGCAGCGGGAGAGCTTTGTCCTACAATGAGCAGTTCTTC
CASSGRALSYNEQFF
>NA|NA|TRBV18|TRBJ1-3
TGTGCCAGCTCACCAGAGGGAATAAGCGGAAACACCATATATTTT
CASSPEGISGNTIYF
>NA|NA|TRBV7-9|TRBJ1-5
TGTTCCAGCAGCCGAACAGAGGGTAGCAATCAGCCCCAGCATTTT
CSSSRTEGSNQPQHF
>NA|NA|TRBV10-2|TRBJ2-7
TGCGCCAGTGAGCCGGGACTCGGAGGGAACGAGCAGTACTTC
CASEPGLGGNEQYF
>NA|TRBD2|TRBV5-1|TRBJ2-1
TGCGCCAGCCGGGGGGCGGGAGGGAATGAGCAGTTCTTC
CASRGAGGNEQFF
>NA|NA|TRBV7-9|TRBJ1-6
TGTGCCAGCAGCCCCGGACAGTCTTTTTATAATTCACCCCTCCACTTT
CASSPGQSFYNSPLHF
>NA|TRBD2|TRBV30|TRBJ2-4
TGTGCCTGGAGGACTAGCCCAGCCAAAAACATTCAGTACTTC
CAWRTSPAKNIQYF
>NA|TRBD1|TRBV7-2|TRBJ1-1
TGTGCCAGCAGCTTAAGACAGGGAACGCACACTGAAGCTTTCTTT
CASSLRQGTHTEAFF
>NA|NA|TRBV12-1|TRBJ2-6
TGTGCCAGCAGCTTTCAACAGGGGGCGGTTGGGGCCAACGTCCTGACTTTC
CASSFQQGAVGANVLTF
>NA|NA|TRBV9|TRBJ2-5
TGTGCCAGCAGCGTAGACACCATGCAAGAGACCCAGTACTTC
CASSVDTMQETQYF
>NA|NA|TRBV4-2|TRBJ1-5
TGTGCCAGCAGCCAAGTACAAAGCTCCCAGGGGTTTGGCAATCAGCCCCAGCATTTT
CASSQVQSSQGFGNQPQHF
>NA|TRBD2|TRBV29-1|TRBJ2-1
TGCAGCGCTAGGCTAGCGGGAGGGCACTACAATGAGCAGTTCTTC
CSARLAGGHYNEQFF
>NA|NA|TRBV7-2|TRBJ2-7
TGTGCCAGCAGCCTTGGAGGGGGACTACCAACCTACGAGCAGTACTTC
CASSLGGGLPTYEQYF